The rows below give T cell receptor beta chains drawn from one sample of a study of T cell repertoires in cytomegalovirus infection. TCRdb re-analysed the reads in MiXCR, keeping a single row per CDR3 protein. The sample records almost 500,000 distinct CDR3 sequences, roughly 12% being singletons. Sample: PBMCs. These receptor sequences come from a human donor in good health (CMV status not recorded). Some clones in this sample may be carry-over from other donors' samples. Each CDR3 is given with its conserved first and last residue. D genes are given only for firm matches. Only some rows state a clone size, as once, few, many or a class for expanded clones.

TRBJ2-1,TRBD2,TRBV20-1,many,TGCAGTGCTTCTAGCGGGAGGGGAGCCAATGAGCAGTTCTTC,CSASSGRGANEQFF
TRBJ1-1,TRBD1,TRBV5-6,-,TGTGCCAGCAGCCTCAACAGGGGAGTAAGTGTTGTGAACACTGAAGCTTTCTTT,CASSLNRGVSVVNTEAFF
TRBJ2-3,-,TRBV7-3,few,TGTGCCAGCAGCTTCCTGGGCTCAGATACGCAGTATTTT,CASSFLGSDTQYF
TRBJ2-7,TRBD2,TRBV7-9,many,TGTGCCAGCAGTTTCGGGGGGGCCATCCCCTACGAGCAGTACTTC,CASSFGGAIPYEQYF
TRBJ2-3,-,TRBV19,few,TGTGCCAGTACCTCCCCTCACACAGATACGCAGTATTTT,CASTSPHTDTQYF
TRBJ2-2,-,TRBV7-4,-,TGTGCCAGCAGCTTCCCTTATATAGACAGGAACACCGGGGAGCTGTTTTTT,CASSFPYIDRNTGELFF
TRBJ1-2,-,TRBV3-1,-,TGTGCCAGCAGCCAAGGAACAGCGACCTATGGCTACACCTTC,CASSQGTATYGYTF
TRBJ1-1,-,TRBV14,few,TGTGCCAGCAGCCCCATCGGACGGTTCGGTGGCACTGAAGCTTTCTTT,CASSPIGRFGGTEAFF
TRBJ2-2,TRBD1,TRBV7-2,many,TGTGCCAGCAGCCAGTACAGGGGGAGCACCGGGGAGCTGTTTTTT,CASSQYRGSTGELFF
TRBJ2-2,-,TRBV15,-,TGTGCCACCAGTCCTACAACGAACACCGGGGAGCAGTTTTTT,CATSPTTNTGEQFF
TRBJ2-5,-,TRBV6-5,many,TGTGCCAGCAGTTATGGGTGGACCCAGTACTTC,CASSYGWTQYF
TRBJ2-7,TRBD2,TRBV7-2,many,TGTGCCAGCAGCCCGAGACTAGCGAATGGCTACGAGCAGTACTTC,CASSPRLANGYEQYF
TRBJ2-7,TRBD2,TRBV6-1,many,TGTGCCAGCAGTCGGGGACTAGCAGGCGCCAAAAACGAGCAGTACTTC,CASSRGLAGAKNEQYF
TRBJ2-3,TRBD2,TRBV14,few,TGTGCCAGCAGCCGTGGGACTAGCGGGAGTGGTACGCAGTATTTT,CASSRGTSGSGTQYF
TRBJ1-5,-,TRBV14,-,TGTGCCAGCAGCCAAGCGGGGGGTCAGCCCCAGCATTTT,CASSQAGGQPQHF
TRBJ1-2,-,TRBV2,-,TGTGCCAGCAGGGGCAGGCCTAACTATGGCTACACCTTC,CASRGRPNYGYTF
TRBJ1-1,-,TRBV4-1,many,TGCGCCAGCAGCCAAGACGGAATCGCAAAAGTAATGAACACTGAAGCTTTCTTT,CASSQDGIAKVMNTEAFF
TRBJ2-5,-,TRBV10-3,-,TGTGCCATCAGTGCCTCTCACCGGACTGGCGAGGGTGAGACCCAGTACTTC,CAISASHRTGEGETQYF
TRBJ1-2,TRBD1,TRBV19,-,TGTGCCAGTAGGGAGACAGGGACGTCTCGGAATGGCTACACCTTC,CASRETGTSRNGYTF
TRBJ2-7,TRBD2,TRBV27,many,TGTGCCAGCAGTCCCGGGACTAGCGGGTTGCTTCAGGAGCAGTACTTC,CASSPGTSGLLQEQYF
TRBJ2-5,-,TRBV27,many,TGTGCCAGCAGTTCCCGACCTGGGAAGGAGACCCAGTACTTC,CASSSRPGKETQYF
TRBJ2-2,-,TRBV4-1,many,TGCGCCAGCGCGGTGGTCGACACCGGGGAGCTGTTTTTT,CASAVVDTGELFF
TRBJ1-4,-,TRBV27,many,TGTGCCAGCAGTCCGCGGCGGGGTGGGAAACTGTTTTTT,CASSPRRGGKLFF
TRBJ2-2,-,TRBV19,many,TGTGCCGGACCCCCTCTGGGGGGTAACACCGGGGAGCTGTTTTTT,CAGPPLGGNTGELFF
TRBJ2-3,TRBD1,TRBV2,few,TGTGCCAGCCTACAGGGGGTGAGCACAGATACGCAGTATTTT,CASLQGVSTDTQYF
TRBJ2-5,-,TRBV28,many,TGTGCCAGCAACCCAGGGGGGGCAGAGACCCAGTACTTC,CASNPGGAETQYF
TRBJ1-6,TRBD1,TRBV27,few,TGTGCCAGCGGACAGGTCAATTCACCCCTCCACTTT,CASGQVNSPLHF
TRBJ2-7,TRBD1,TRBV7-6,many,TGTGCCAGCAGCTCCGGGACAGGGGGAGGACCCTACGAGCAGTACTTC,CASSSGTGGGPYEQYF